The rows below give T cell receptor beta chains drawn from one sample of a study of human T cells and chemical hapten exposure. TCRdb reprocessed the RACE reads with MiXCR, giving one entry per CDR3 protein. Counted here are roughly 160,000 distinct CDR3 sequences, 13% to 15% occurring once; the ten biggest clones make up around 1.7%. Source: whole blood, taken in connection with sensitization to the hapten diphenylcyclopropenone (DPC). The origin of the receptors is a woman in her 30s with alopecia areata. Some clones in this sample may be carry-over from other donors' samples. The CDR3 runs from the conserved cysteine through the conserved F or W. The D gene is left open where the match is weak. Only some rows state a clone size, as once, few, many or a class for expanded clones.

J | V | D | size | DNA | CDR3
TRBJ1-3 | TRBV7-6 | NA | NA | TGTGCCAGCAGCAGGCCCGAGCAGGGCGGGGGAAACACCATATATTTT | CASSRPEQGGGNTIYF
TRBJ2-1 | TRBV28 | TRBD1 | few | TGTGCCAGCAGTTTATTGGCTCTGGGACAGGCCTACAATGAGCAGTTCTTC | CASSLLALGQAYNEQFF
TRBJ1-1 | TRBV9 | NA | many | TGTGCCAGCAGCGCACGAGGGGCCGGGCAAGCTTTCTTT | CASSARGAGQAFF
TRBJ1-4 | TRBV3-1 | NA | NA | TGTGCCAGCACCTTCCGGGGCGAAAAACTGTTTTTT | CASTFRGEKLFF
TRBJ2-3 | TRBV20-1 | TRBD2 | few | TGCAGTGCTAGACCTCCTTGGACTAGCAAAGATACGCAGTATTTT | CSARPPWTSKDTQYF
TRBJ2-5 | TRBV7-6 | NA | many | TGTGCCAGCAGCTTAGGGTTCATCCAAGAGACCCAGTACTTC | CASSLGFIQETQYF
TRBJ2-7 | TRBV20-1 | NA | NA | TGCAGTGCGTGGGGCGGAGCCTCCTACGAGCAGTACTTC | CSAWGGASYEQYF
TRBJ1-6 | TRBV28 | NA | NA | TGTGCCAGCAGTTCAGCTAGGTCACCCCTCCACTTT | CASSSARSPLHF
TRBJ1-2 | TRBV6-2/TRBV6-3 | TRBD1 | NA | TGTGCCAGCATCCTGGGACAGTCGGGATTCGGCTACACCTTC | CASILGQSGFGYTF
TRBJ1-4 | TRBV5-1 | TRBD1 | NA | TGCGCCAGCAGCTTGGAACTTACAGGGGGCTTCGTTAGAAAACTGTTTTTT | CASSLELTGGFVRKLFF
TRBJ2-7 | TRBV5-1 | NA | NA | TGCGCCAGCAGCGCCGGACAGCTAACCTACGAGCAGTACTTC | CASSAGQLTYEQYF
TRBJ2-5 | TRBV11-3 | NA | few | TGTGCCAGCAGCTTAGCCGAAGAGACCCAGTACTTC | CASSLAEETQYF
TRBJ2-3 | TRBV30 | TRBD2 | NA | TGTGCCTGGAGTGTACTAGCGGGCACAGATACGCAGTATTTT | CAWSVLAGTDTQYF
TRBJ2-5 | TRBV20-1 | NA | NA | TGCAGTGCTCGGAAATCTGTACAAGAGACCCAGTACTTC | CSARKSVQETQYF
TRBJ1-5 | TRBV5-8 | TRBD1 | few | TGTGCCAGCAGTCGGGACAGACGATACAATCAGCCCCAGCATTTT | CASSRDRRYNQPQHF
TRBJ1-1 | TRBV30 | NA | NA | TGTGCCTGGAGTTTCACGGTGAACACTGAAGCTTTCTTT | CAWSFTVNTEAFF
TRBJ1-5 | TRBV7-8 | NA | many | TGTGCCAGCAGCCCAAGTCGCGCAAATAATCAGCCCCAGCATTTT | CASSPSRANNQPQHF
TRBJ1-6 | TRBV5-4 | TRBD1 | few | TGTGCCAGCAGCTTGGGGGACAGGGGGGCGGATTCACCCCTCCACTTT | CASSLGDRGADSPLHF
TRBJ2-3 | TRBV20-1 | NA | NA | TGCAGTGCTAGAGATCCCCCCCGGCTTACGCAGTATTTT | CSARDPPRLTQYF
TRBJ2-5 | TRBV7-6 | TRBD1 | NA | TGTGCCAGCAGCTTACTCCGGACAGGCGGTGGGGCCCAGTACTTC | CASSLLRTGGGAQYF
TRBJ2-7 | TRBV20-1 | TRBD2 | few | TGCAGTGCTAGCTACCGACTAGCGGGATCGGACGAGCAGTACTTC | CSASYRLAGSDEQYF
TRBJ2-1 | TRBV28 | NA | few | TGTGCCAGCAGTTTACCGGGAGTGGGAAATGAGCAGTTCTTC | CASSLPGVGNEQFF
TRBJ2-3 | TRBV7-9 | TRBD1 | NA | TGTGCCAGCAGACGACAGGGGCAAGATACGCAGTATTTT | CASRRQGQDTQYF
TRBJ1-6 | TRBV2 | TRBD1 | NA | TGTGCCAGCAGTGGAACAGGGGATTCACCCCTCCACTTT | CASSGTGDSPLHF
TRBJ2-5 | TRBV20-1 | TRBD2 | NA | TGCAGTGCTAGACCCGCTAGCGGGAGGGTGGGAGAGACCCAGTACTTC | CSARPASGRVGETQYF
TRBJ2-7 | TRBV29-1 | NA | NA | TGCAGCGTCCGCAGCCAGGGACGTAGCGTAGGCGAGCAGTACTTC | CSVRSQGRSVGEQYF
TRBJ2-4 | TRBV20-1 | NA | NA | TGCAGTGCTACTCAGGGGGGAGGAGCCAAAAACATTCAGTACTTC | CSATQGGGAKNIQYF
TRBJ2-5 | TRBV7-2 | NA | few | TGTGCCAGCAGTTCGGACTACCAAGAGACCCAGTACTTC | CASSSDYQETQYF
TRBJ1-3 | TRBV9 | NA | NA | TGTGCCAGCAGCGCGGTAGAAGCCCTGATATCCCCCGGAAACACCATATATTTT | CASSAVEALISPGNTIYF
TRBJ2-7 | TRBV6-2/TRBV6-3 | NA | NA | TGTGCCAGCAGTTACTATGGGAGTTCCTACGAGCAGTACTTC | CASSYYGSSYEQYF
TRBJ1-1 | TRBV28 | NA | few | TGTGCCAGCAGTTTCCTAAACAGGCCAGAAGCTTTCTTT | CASSFLNRPEAFF
TRBJ1-2 | TRBV6-6 | TRBD1 | many | TGTGCCAGCAGTTACTCTGGGACAGGGACTAACTATGGCTACACCTTC | CASSYSGTGTNYGYTF
TRBJ1-5 | TRBV12-3/TRBV12-4 | TRBD1 | NA | TGTGCCAGCAGTTACGGACAGGGGGCGAAGCAGCCCCAGCATTTT | CASSYGQGAKQPQHF
TRBJ1-2 | TRBV29-1 | TRBD1 | few | TGCAGCGTTAAAATCGGCCAACAGGGGCTTCCTAACTATGGCTACACCTTC | CSVKIGQQGLPNYGYTF
TRBJ1-2 | TRBV12-3/TRBV12-4 | NA | few | TGTGCCAGCAGTTTAGCCCAGGAGTTCTCTGGCTACACCTTC | CASSLAQEFSGYTF
TRBJ2-5 | TRBV28 | TRBD2 | NA | TGTGCCAGCATGTCCTCAGCGGGAGATTCGAAGACCCAGTACTTC | CASMSSAGDSKTQYF
TRBJ2-4 | TRBV19 | TRBD2 | few | TGTGCCAGTAGTATACCGGGGGGGTCCGCCAAAAACATTCAGTACTTC | CASSIPGGSAKNIQYF
TRBJ2-3 | TRBV28 | NA | many | TGTGCCAGCAGTTTCACCGGGGTTTATACGCAGTATTTT | CASSFTGVYTQYF
TRBJ1-6 | TRBV18 | NA | few | TGTGCCAGCTCACCGGACTTGCCGCCGAATTCACCCCTCCACTTT | CASSPDLPPNSPLHF
TRBJ1-1 | TRBV2 | TRBD1 | NA | TGTGCCAGCAGCACTACAGGGGCCCGGACTGAAGCTTTCTTT | CASSTTGARTEAFF
TRBJ2-7 | TRBV28 | TRBD1 | NA | TGTGCCAGCAGGACACCGACAGGGGAGCAGTACTTC | CASRTPTGEQYF
TRBJ1-1 | TRBV5-5 | NA | NA | TGTGCCAGCAGCCCCAAAACACATCCCGGACAGAGCACTGAAGCTTTCTTT | CASSPKTHPGQSTEAFF
TRBJ1-5 | TRBV3-1 | NA | many | TGTGCCAGCAGCCAATCCATTGGGTCAGTGGGGGATCAGCCCCAGCATTTT | CASSQSIGSVGDQPQHF